These 19 T cell receptor beta chains came from one sample sequenced in a study of blood T cell repertoires in COVID-19 (dated by TCRdb to the early 2020s). The library was made by the immunoSEQ multiplex PCR assay. TCRdb retrieved this table from immuneACCESS and kept in-frame rearrangements only. Not all clones are present; in checked studies, unresolved V genes account for under half, and no reason is known for the remainder. Here the sample has 200,000 to 250,000 clones; around 80% occur a single time. The leading ten clones occupy over 7% of the sample. The sample consisted of peripheral blood. These receptors were taken from a woman between 70 and 85 years old with acute or convalescent COVID-19.

This clone was detected only once. The rearrangement uses TRBV13 and TRBJ2-7; 12 bases are a match to TRBD1. The germline V gene encodes CDR1 PRHDT and CDR2 FYEKMQ (reference sequence). After removal of 5 bases from V and 5 bases from J, the junction contained 7 bases not matched to a gene. The CDR3 is 15 amino acids. The CDR3 protein is CASSRRGQGADEQYF. CDR3 sequence (DNA): TGTGCCAGCAGCCGACGGGGACAGGGGGCGGACGAGCAGTACTTC.

The chain combines TRBV9 with TRBJ2-3; TRBD2 is a possible D gene (6 bases). This CDR3 spans 15 amino acids. V was pared by 2 bases and J by 2 bases, with 12 bases between. Germline values: CDR1 SGDLS, CDR2 YYNGEE. The CDR3: CASSVQEGNTDTQYF. CDR3 in DNA: TGTGCCAGCAGCGTCCAGGAGGGGAACACAGATACGCAGTATTTT. Full variable domain (rest looked up from reference TRBV9 and TRBJ2-3): DSGVTQTPKHLITATGQRVTLRCSPRSGDLSVYWYQQSLDQGLQFLIQYYNGEERAKGNILERFSAQQFPDLHSELNLSSLELGDSALYFCASSVQEGNTDTQYFGPGTRLTVL.

This clone was seen only a few times. V is TRBV9 and J is TRBJ1-1; D unclear. The CDR3 length is 14 residues. V was shortened by 2 bases and J by 1 base, with 9 bases between the two germline ends. Germline CDR1 is SGDLS and CDR2 is YYNGEE. CDR3 sequence reads: CASSVNSRNTEAFF. CDR3 DNA: TGTGCCAGCAGCGTTAATTCCAGGAACACTGAAGCTTTCTTT. Based on the CDR3 plus reference TRBV9 and TRBJ1-1, the full variable domain is DSGVTQTPKHLITATGQRVTLRCSPRSGDLSVYWYQQSLDQGLQFLIQYYNGEERAKGNILERFSAQQFPDLHSELNLSSLELGDSALYFCASSVNSRNTEAFFGQGTRLTVV.

This clone was seen only a few times. This chain joins TRBV3-1 (or the pseudogene TRBV3-2) and TRBJ1-5; tentatively, D is TRBD1 (6 bases). V was pared by 6 bases and J by 4 bases, with 16 bases between. The CDR3 is 15 residues long. Per germline, CDR1 LGHDT and CDR2 YNNKEL (reference sequence). CDR3 coding DNA: TGTGCCAGCAGTCGAACAGGGTCAACGAATCAGCCCCAGCATTTT. Amino acid sequence: CASSRTGSTNQPQHF.

This clone has only a few counts. V and J are TRBV2 and TRBJ1-2; TRBD1 matches 7 bases. Losses at the gene ends were 2 bases for V and 7 bases for J; bases not matched to a gene: 7. CDR1 and CDR2 (germline): SNHLY, FYNNEI. The CDR3 is made up of 14 amino acids. The CDR3 DNA reads as TGTGCCAGCAGTGAAACGACAGGGATGCGTGGCTACACCTTC. Residues: CASSETTGMRGYTF.

This clone showed up just a few times. This rearrangement joins TRBV29-1 to TRBJ2-5, with 7 bases lining up with TRBD2. Germline V gives CDR1 SQVTM, CDR2 ANQGSEA. V was clipped by 6 bases and J by 3 bases; unmatched bases: 10. CDR3 length: 14 residues. As DNA, the CDR3 is TGCAGCGTCCCCCGGGGGAGCGGGGAAGAGACCCAGTACTTC. Protein sequence: CSVPRGSGEETQYF.

The genes are TRBV29-1 and TRBJ2-3; tentatively, D is TRBD1 (7 bases). The CDR3 totals 15 residues. V lost 7 bases, J lost 5 bases, and 22 bases lay in between. CDR1 is SQVTM, CDR2 ANQGSEA, per germline. CDR3 residues: CSAQGGSPGIDTQYF. DNA for the CDR3: TGCAGCGCTCAGGGGGGTTCACCGGGGATAGATACGCAGTATTTT.

The chain uses TRBV3-1 (or the pseudogene TRBV3-2) and TRBJ2-3, with TRBD2 matching 8 bases. The germline CDR1 and CDR2 sequences are LGHDT and YNNKEL (reference sequence). This CDR3 contains 14 residues. Losses at the gene ends were 1 base for V and 8 bases for J; bases not matched to a gene: 5. CDR3 in amino acids: CASSQAGGQGTQYF. DNA for the CDR3: TGTGCCAGCAGCCAAGCGGGGGGGCAGGGTACGCAGTATTTT.

The chain carries TRBV7-3 and TRBJ2-1; D is ambiguous. Germline assignment: CDR1 SGHTA and CDR2 FQGTGA. Deletions cut 5 bases from V and 10 bases from J, with 15 bases between. CDR3 length equals 13 residues. DNA of the CDR3: TGTGCCAGCAGCCTTACACGCTTCCAAGAGCAGTTCTTC. Its translation is CASSLTRFQEQFF.

The chain recombines TRBV4-1 with TRBJ1-1; weak D call: TRBD1 (5 bases). CDR1 is MGHRA and CDR2 is YSYEKL in the germline V gene. Trimming removed 4 bases at V and 4 bases at J, with 10 bases between. The CDR3 covers 13 residues. CDR3 in DNA: TGCGCCAGCAGCCTAAGACAGTTCACTGAAGCTTTCTTT. Translating gives CASSLRQFTEAFF.

The V gene is TRBV9, the J gene TRBJ1-1; D uncertain. V was shortened by 4 bases and J by 4 bases, with 14 bases between the two germline ends. The CDR3 is 14 residues long. Germline CDR1 and CDR2: SGDLS and YYNGEE. For the CDR3, the DNA is TGTGCCAGCAGCTCGCCAGGCTTCCCCACTGAAGCTTTCTTT. Its protein is CASSSPGFPTEAFF.

The rearrangement joins TRBV13 to TRBJ1-1; the match to TRBD1 covers 11 bases. Germline lookup yields CDR1 PRHDT and CDR2 FYEKMQ (reference sequence). The CDR3 is 16 residues long. Trimming took 1 base from V and 2 from J; bases not matched to a gene: 3. CDR3 nucleotide sequence: TGTGCCAGCAGCTTAGAAGGACAGGGGGCAAACACTGAAGCTTTCTTT. It specifies CASSLEGQGANTEAFF.

This clone showed up just a few times. The CDR3 nucleotides are TGTGCCAGCAGTGAAGTCCAGGGCAATCAGCCCCAGCATTTT. Amino acid sequence: CASSEVQGNQPQHF. The chain uses TRBV6-1 and TRBJ1-5, with D hard to call. Trimming cost V 1 base and J 2 bases, with 6 bases left between them. CDR3 length equals 14 residues. Germline lookup yields CDR1 MNHNS and CDR2 SASEGT.

This clone has only one observation. CDR3 DNA: TGCAGCGCCGGTGGACTCTACACAGATACGCAGTATTTT. Protein: CSAGGLYTDTQYF. The rearrangement links TRBV29-1 to TRBJ2-3; perhaps TRBD2 as D (5 bases). This CDR3 is built from 13 residues. Germline V CDR1 and CDR2: SQVTM, ANQGSEA. The ends were cut back, 7 bases at V and 2 bases at J, with 13 bases in the middle.

This clone has a handful of counts. V gene TRBV9 combines with J gene TRBJ1-1, with no clear D. The CDR3 is 14 residues long. The V gene lost 1 base and the J gene lost 0 bases, with 7 bases spanning the gap. CDR1 is SGDLS and CDR2 is YYNGEE in the germline V gene. CDR3 loop: CASSVHSLNTEAFF. CDR3 DNA sequence: TGTGCCAGCAGCGTACACAGCTTGAACACTGAAGCTTTCTTT. The full variable domain, its missing parts supplied by reference TRBV9 and TRBJ1-1, is DSGVTQTPKHLITATGQRVTLRCSPRSGDLSVYWYQQSLDQGLQFLIQYYNGEERAKGNILERFSAQQFPDLHSELNLSSLELGDSALYFCASSVHSLNTEAFFGQGTRLTVV.

The chain recombines TRBV6-6 with TRBJ1-1; D remains ambiguous. Germline CDR1 is MNHNY and CDR2 is SVGAGI (reference sequence). Deletions cut 7 bases from V and 5 bases from J, with 11 bases between. The CDR3 has 12 residues. The CDR3 spells CASKFGETEAFF. The CDR3 bases are TGTGCCAGCAAGTTTGGGGAGACTGAAGCTTTCTTT.

The chain links TRBV3-1 (or the pseudogene TRBV3-2) to TRBJ2-7, with a possible D match to TRBD2 (5 bases). The germline V gene encodes CDR1 LGHDT and CDR2 YNNKEL (reference sequence). Deletions cut 3 bases from V and 1 base from J, with 16 bases between. The CDR3 loop spans 16 amino acids. CDR3 in DNA: TGTGCCAGCAGCCAGGATAGGACCCCGGGGTCCTACGAGCAGTACTTC. This gives the protein CASSQDRTPGSYEQYF.

Only one count was recorded for this clone. This chain joins TRBV10-3 and TRBJ2-6, with TRBD1 as a possible D gene (6 bases). The CDR3 runs 16 residues. Germline loops: CDR1 ENHRY, CDR2 SYGVKD. Trimming shortened V by 0 bases and J by 2 bases, and 8 bases separated the two germline ends. The CDR3 DNA is TGTGCCATCAGTGAGTCTTACAGGGCTGGGGCCAACGTCCTGACTTTC. Translated, it gives CAISESYRAGANVLTF.

The gene calls are TRBV3-1 (or the pseudogene TRBV3-2) and TRBJ1-2; D remains unclear. This CDR3 comprises 13 residues. The germline CDR1 and CDR2 sequences are LGHDT and YNNKEL (reference sequence). V lost 1 base, J lost 12 bases, and 15 bases lay in between. CDR3 DNA: TGTGCCAGCAGCCAAGGAGGAAAAGGCGAGAACACCTTC. Translated, it gives CASSQGGKGENTF.